The 9 T cell receptor beta chains given below trace back to one sample, sequenced in a study of T cells in Graves' hyperthyroidism and ophthalmopathy. There were TCR beta CDR3 regions amplified from RNA transcripts. Initially, a first-round RT-PCR of the TCR CDR3 employed the HTBI primer set. MiXCR, applied by TCRdb to the multiplex PCR reads, yields one record per CDR3 protein. The sample has around 500,000 distinct CDR3 sequences, over 13% seen once. Sequencing used blood. Receptor source: a woman younger than 35 with Graves' hyperthyroidism.

The gene calls are TRBV30 and TRBJ2-1, with D perhaps matching TRBD1 or TRBD2 (5 bases each). CDR3 size: 12 residues. CDR1 is GTSNPN and CDR2 is SVGIG in the germline V gene (reference sequence). V was pared by 5 bases and J by 5 bases, with 10 bases between. CDR3 sequence: CAWARGNNEQFF. Written as DNA, the CDR3 is TGTGCCTGGGCCCGGGGCAACAATGAGCAGTTCTTC.

This clonotype was observed at least ten times. The chain joins TRBV24-1 to TRBJ1-2; TRBD1 agrees at 8 bases. Germline V gives CDR1 KGHDR, CDR2 SFDVKD. This CDR3 is 14 amino acids long. V dropped 5 bases and J dropped 3; count of bases not matched to a gene: 4. CDR3 sequence: CATSGTGLDYGYTF. For the CDR3, the DNA is TGTGCCACCAGTGGGACAGGGTTGGACTATGGCTACACCTTC.

This clonotype has more than one count but fewer than ten. The chain carries TRBV11-2 and TRBJ2-7; TRBD2 agrees at 7 bases. The CDR3 length is 16 residues. Germline V gene sequence: CDR1 SGHAT, CDR2 FQNNGV. The J segment lost 1 base and the V segment lost 0 bases, leaving 6 bases of the junction unmatched. The CDR3 nucleotides read TGTGCCAGCAGCTTAGATTTGTGGCGGGAGTCCTACGAGCAGTACGTC. Its protein is CASSLDLWRESYEQYV.

This clonotype was picked up many times. The genes are TRBV6-2 or TRBV6-3 and TRBJ2-1, with 9 bases matching TRBD1. Losses at the gene ends were 0 bases for V and 7 bases for J; bases not matched to a gene: 7. Germline CDR1 reads MNHEY; CDR2 reads SVGEGT. The CDR3 covers 16 residues. The CDR3 spells CASSYSIMGQGNEQFF. Written as DNA, the CDR3 is TGTGCCAGCAGTTACTCGATTATGGGACAGGGTAATGAGCAGTTCTTC.

The sample holds many counts of this clonotype. The J gene is TRBJ1-1, the V gene TRBV4-1; 7 positions agree with TRBD1. The CDR3 length is 16 residues. Germline CDR1 is MGHRA and CDR2 is YSYEKL. V lost 4 bases and J lost 1; bases outside the gene matches: 9. In nucleotides, the CDR3 is TGCGCCAGCAGCCTCCGAGGCAGGGGGTCGAACACTGAAGCTTTCTTT. Protein product: CASSLRGRGSNTEAFF.

In its sample, this clonotype was seen many times. CDR3 DNA sequence: TGTGCCAGCAGTTTCGGCGGGAGTCCGGAGACCCAGTACTTC. This sequence encodes CASSFGGSPETQYF. The V and J genes are TRBV12-3 or TRBV12-4 and TRBJ2-5; the match to TRBD2 covers 7 bases. Trimming cost V 3 bases and J 5 bases; bases outside gene matches: 6. The CDR3 has 14 residues.

Of note for this clonotype: A far more abundant clone sits one base away, making this likely a read error. The chain links TRBV7-2 to TRBJ2-2; D might be TRBD2 (6 bases). CDR3 length: 12 amino acids. CDR1 is SGHTA and CDR2 is FQGNSA in the germline V gene. The CDR3 DNA sequence: TGTGCCAGCAGCTTTAACACCGGGGGGCTGTTTTTT. It yields the protein CASSFNTGGLFF.

The chain joins TRBV6-2 or TRBV6-3 to TRBJ2-7, with 7 nucleotides matching TRBD1. The CDR3 sequence is 12 residues long. Germline assignment: CDR1 MNHEY and CDR2 SVGEGT. The V segment lost 10 bases and the J segment 6 bases; nucleotides outside the gene matches: 9. For the CDR3, the DNA is TGTGCCACGACAGGGATTAACCTCGAGCAGTACTTC. Translation: CATTGINLEQYF.

The table lists this clonotype with many counts. The chain links TRBV7-2 to TRBJ2-1; a weak D match, TRBD2 (6 bases). Germline V lookup: CDR1 SGHTA, CDR2 FQGNSA. There are 15 residues in the CDR3. Trimming took off 2 bases at V and 4 bases at J, with 12 bases between the two ends. Written as DNA, the CDR3 is TGTGCCAGCAGCTTACCAGCGGGCGGATACAATGAGCAGTTCTTC. Translation gives CASSLPAGGYNEQFF.